The 29 T cell receptor beta chains below all came from one sample that was sequenced in a study of shared clonotypes between healthy human individuals. The assay was immunoSEQ multiplex PCR, and TCRdb's table has in-frame clones only and misses some. The data contain 2.5 million or so clones, over 85% of them singletons. The sequencing sample was made of naive CD4+ T cells sorted from blood. Subset denoted: CD45RA+ positively selected. All receptors derive from a man between 18 and 29 years old in good health.

The genes are TRBV2 and TRBJ1-3, with D uncertain. This CDR3 spans 12 amino acids. Germline V CDR1 and CDR2: SNHLY, FYNNEI. Between the trimmed V and J ends, which lost 9 bases and 4 bases, there was a span of 10 bases. The CDR3 sequence is CASGAGGNTIYF. CDR3 bases: TGTGCCAGTGGTGCGGGAGGAAACACCATATATTTT.

Remarks on this clone: The identical CDR3 is also encoded by other nucleotide sequences in the sample. The rearrangement links TRBV5-1 to TRBJ2-3, with TRBD2 matching over 11 bases. The length of the CDR3 is 16 residues. Trimming cost V 0 bases and J 6 bases; bases outside gene matches: 6. CDR1 and CDR2 from the germline V gene are SGHRS and YFSETQ. As DNA, the CDR3 is TGCGCCAGCAGCTTGGGTCTAGCGGGGGGCCACGATACGCAGTATTTT. It translates to CASSLGLAGGHDTQYF.

This clone was counted a few times. The chain combines TRBV29-1 with TRBJ1-5; D perhaps matches TRBD1 (6 bases). The germline V gene has CDR1 SQVTM and CDR2 ANQGSEA. The germline V and J ends were trimmed by 4 bases and 5 bases, with 12 bases remaining between them. The CDR3 is made up of 13 amino acids. The CDR3 spells CSVGSGQYQPQHF. The CDR3 nucleotides are TGCAGCGTTGGGTCAGGACAGTATCAGCCCCAGCATTTT.

V is TRBV2 and J is TRBJ1-6, with D unresolved. The CDR3 is 13 residues long. Germline CDR1 and CDR2: SNHLY and FYNNEI. Trimming shortened V by 9 bases and J by 0 bases, and 6 bases separated the two germline ends. CDR3 sequence: CASDLSYNSPLHF. The CDR3 nucleotides read TGTGCCAGTGACCTCTCCTATAATTCACCCCTCCACTTT.

The J gene is TRBJ1-5, the V gene TRBV19; TRBD1 might be the D (5 bases). Germline lookup yields CDR1 LNHDA and CDR2 SQIVND (reference sequence). Deletions cut 4 bases from V and 7 bases from J, with 17 bases between. The CDR3 is 15 amino acids. The CDR3 reads CASSTGQAGGQPQHF. CDR3 coding DNA: TGTGCCAGTAGTACAGGGCAGGCGGGCGGCCAGCCCCAGCATTTT.

V gene TRBV30 combines with J gene TRBJ1-2, with 8 bases identical to TRBD1. This CDR3 is 13 amino acids long. V lost 2 bases to trimming and J lost 4 bases; unmatched junction nucleotides: 3. Germline V gene lookup returns CDR1 GTSNPN and CDR2 SVGIG (reference sequence). CDR3: CAWSLGQGYGYTF. CDR3 DNA: TGTGCCTGGAGTCTTGGACAGGGCTATGGCTACACCTTC.

The rearrangement links TRBV6-5 to TRBJ1-1; D unclear. CDR1 MNHEY and CDR2 SVGAGI come from the germline V gene. This CDR3 is 12 amino acids long. V gave up 5 bases and J gave up 5 bases, with 9 bases separating them. For the CDR3, the DNA is TGTGCCAGCAGTCGTGTTGGAACTGAAGCTTTCTTT. This sequence encodes CASSRVGTEAFF.

J is TRBJ1-2 and V is TRBV28; possible D gene TRBD1, 6 bases. This CDR3 has 12 amino acids. Germline-derived CDR1 and CDR2 are MDHEN and SYDVKM. The V end was cut by 4 bases, the J end by 8 bases, with 11 bases between. DNA for the CDR3: TGTGCCAGCAGTTACAGGGAGAGGGGCTACACCTTC. This sequence encodes CASSYRERGYTF.

The chain joins TRBV7-3 to TRBJ2-2, with D hard to call. The CDR3 extends over 13 amino acids. Trimming removed 1 base from V and 4 bases from J, with 4 bases in between. Germline CDR1 SGHTA, CDR2 FQGTGA. CDR3 coding DNA: TGTGCCAGCAGCTTAATTACCACCGGGGAGCTGTTTTTT. Translation: CASSLITTGELFF.

The chain combines TRBV5-8 with TRBJ2-7; 8 bases map to TRBD1. This CDR3 comprises 14 residues. CDR1 is SGHTS, CDR2 YDEGEE, per germline. The V segment lost 5 bases and the J segment 3 bases; nucleotides outside the gene matches: 7. CDR3 nucleotides: TGTGCCAGCAGGCCGACAGGGGTGAGCTACGAGCAGTACTTC. This sequence encodes CASRPTGVSYEQYF.

This sequence joins TRBV30 and TRBJ2-7, with D possibly being TRBD1 or TRBD2 (6 bases each). This CDR3 contains 19 residues. The germline V and J ends were trimmed by 2 bases and 0 bases, with 26 bases remaining between them. CDR1 and CDR2 (germline): GTSNPN, SVGIG (reference sequence). CDR3 region: CAWSRGGFRGRGFSYEQYF. In DNA, the CDR3 is TGTGCCTGGAGTCGCGGAGGGTTTCGGGGGCGAGGGTTCTCCTACGAGCAGTACTTC.

The genes are TRBV4-3 and TRBJ1-2; TRBD1 matches 12 bases. The CDR3 consists of 17 residues. Germline loops: CDR1 LGHNA, CDR2 YSLEER. The ends lost 0 bases at V and 4 bases at J; junction bases unmatched: 6. CDR3 DNA sequence: TGCGCCAGCAGCCAAGAACCGGGACAGGGGGCCGGCTATGGCTACACCTTC. Its protein product is CASSQEPGQGAGYGYTF.

This clone was seen only a few times. This chain connects TRBV6-1 to TRBJ1-1, with TRBD1 as a possible D gene (5 bases). Trimming left V 1 base short and J 10 bases short, with 10 bases between. Germline V lookup: CDR1 MNHNS, CDR2 SASEGT. The CDR3 sequence is 12 residues long. Written as DNA, the CDR3 is TGTGCCAGCAGTGAAGGCAGGGTAGGAGCTTTCTTT. Protein product: CASSEGRVGAFF.

The rearrangement joins TRBV28 to TRBJ1-2; perhaps TRBD1 as D (6 bases). V was pared by 5 bases and J by 6 bases, with 22 bases between. This CDR3 spans 16 amino acids. From germline, CDR1 is MDHEN and CDR2 SYDVKM. DNA for the CDR3: TGTGCCAGCAGTCCCCTAAGCTGGGGGGGCTCGGATGGCTACACCTTC. Its protein product is CASSPLSWGGSDGYTF.

The chain carries TRBV7-2 and TRBJ2-7; the D gene is possibly TRBD2 (7 bases). CDR3 length: 16 residues. Trimming stripped 3 bases from V and 2 bases from J, with 17 bases between. Germline-derived CDR1 and CDR2 are SGHTA and FQGNSA. The CDR3 spells CASSFLAGATTYEQYF. In DNA, the CDR3 is TGTGCCAGCAGCTTTCTCGCGGGGGCCACCACCTACGAGCAGTACTTC.

This chain connects TRBV4-1 to TRBJ2-3; TRBD2 agrees at 9 bases. The CDR3 covers 17 residues. Germline V lookup: CDR1 MGHRA, CDR2 YSYEKL. Trimming at V came to 0 bases and at J to 5 bases, leaving 9 bases not matched to a gene. The CDR3, as DNA: TGCGCCAGCAGCCAAGATCTAGGCGGGGGGGCCATAGATACGCAGTATTTT. It specifies CASSQDLGGGAIDTQYF.

The chain recombines TRBV10-3 with TRBJ2-1; 9 nucleotides align to TRBD1. The V gene's germline CDR1 is ENHRY and CDR2 SYGVKD. J was trimmed by 5 bases and V by 7 bases; bases with no gene match: 3. This CDR3 has 13 amino acids. The CDR3 DNA follows: TGTGCCATCACTGGACAGGGGCACAATGAGCAGTTCTTC. It is translated as CAITGQGHNEQFF.

This sequence joins TRBV11-2 and TRBJ2-7, with D uncertain. This CDR3 has 13 amino acids. Germline V lookup: CDR1 SGHAT, CDR2 FQNNGV. Trimming removed 1 base from V and 3 bases from J, with 7 bases in between. The chain's CDR3 is CASSLASIYEQYF. The CDR3 nucleotides are TGTGCCAGCAGCTTAGCCTCGATCTACGAGCAGTACTTC. Full variable domain (outside the CDR3, taken from reference TRBV11-2 and TRBJ2-7): EAGVAQSPRYKIIEKRQSVAFWCNPISGHATLYWYQQILGQGPKLLIQFQNNGVVDDSQLPKDRFSAERLKGVDSTLKIQPAKLEDSAVYLCASSLASIYEQYFGPGTRLTVT.

In this sample, this clone turned up a few times. The V gene is TRBV6-5, the J gene TRBJ1-1; D is undetermined. This CDR3 has 14 residues. Trimming pared 2 bases from V and 4 bases from J, leaving 11 bases between. Per the germline V gene, CDR1 is MNHEY and CDR2 is SVGAGI. The CDR3 reads CASSYTSQRTEAFF. CDR3 sequence (DNA): TGTGCCAGCAGTTACACATCCCAACGCACTGAAGCTTTCTTT.

This chain links TRBV5-1 with TRBJ1-1, with D maybe TRBD1 (5 bases). Trimming took 5 bases from V and 3 from J, leaving 11 bases between them. CDR3 length: 13 residues. Germline V gives CDR1 SGHRS, CDR2 YFSETQ. The DNA of the CDR3 is TGCGCCAGCAGTACTTGGGGGGACACTGAAGCTTTCTTT. Translation gives CASSTWGDTEAFF.

This clone was counted a single time. The same CDR3 arises from other DNA sequences in this sample as well. The chain is built from TRBV19 and TRBJ2-7, with 10 bases identical to TRBD2. The CDR3 is 13 residues long. From germline, CDR1 is LNHDA and CDR2 SQIVND (reference sequence). Trimming took 5 bases from V and 3 from J; bases not matched to a gene: 1. As DNA, the CDR3 is TGTGCCAGTAGTTCTAGCGGGAGCTACGAGCAGTACTTC. This codes for CASSSSGSYEQYF.

V is TRBV18 and J is TRBJ1-1; 7 bases map to TRBD1. Trimming removed 0 bases from V and 4 bases from J; junction bases left unmatched: 2. Germline assignment: CDR1 KGHSH and CDR2 LQKENI. This CDR3 is 14 amino acids long. CDR3 in DNA: TGTGCCAGCTCACCACCGTACAGGGGCACTGAAGCTTTCTTT. It translates to CASSPPYRGTEAFF.

This clone was counted a single time. The V gene is TRBV6-1, the J gene TRBJ1-2; D possibly corresponds to TRBD1 (6 bases). From germline, CDR1 is MNHNS and CDR2 SASEGT. The length of the CDR3 is 16 residues. The V gene lost 2 bases and the J gene lost 6 bases, with 19 bases spanning the gap. The CDR3 coding sequence is TGTGCCAGCAGTGAATATTCGGTAGGGGGTTTCAATGGCTACACCTTC. It specifies CASSEYSVGGFNGYTF.

This chain links TRBV19 with TRBJ1-6; tentative D call: TRBD1 (6 bases). The CDR3 consists of 16 residues. With 1 base removed from V and 5 bases from J, the gap between germline ends came to 12 bases. Germline V gives CDR1 LNHDA, CDR2 SQIVND (reference sequence). The CDR3 DNA reads TGTGCCAGTAGTATAGTTGGCAGGGGAAATAATTCACCCCTCCACTTT. This encodes CASSIVGRGNNSPLHF.

This clone was seen only a few times. The chain employs TRBV9 and TRBJ2-5; D is unresolved. V was trimmed by 1 base and J by 2 bases, leaving 6 bases between them. Germline V gene data show CDR1 as SGDLS and CDR2 as YYNGEE. The CDR3 is 13 residues long. The CDR3 region is CASSVNRQETQYF. CDR3 DNA sequence: TGTGCCAGCAGCGTAAACAGACAAGAGACCCAGTACTTC.

This clone showed up just once. The CDR3: CASSWGQGTTGNTIYF. CDR3 sequence (DNA): TGTGCCAGCAGCTGGGGGCAGGGCACCACTGGAAACACCATATATTTT. The chain has TRBV7-2 and TRBJ1-3; TRBD1 is a possible D gene (6 bases). Germline CDR1 and CDR2: SGHTA and FQGNSA. This CDR3 region has 16 residues. Deletions cut 4 bases from V and 2 bases from J, with 15 bases between.

This clone came up a few times. Other DNA sequences within the sample encode an identical CDR3. The chain combines TRBV6-5 with TRBJ1-5; D not certain. CDR1 and CDR2 (germline): MNHEY, SVGAGI. Trimming left V 6 bases short and J 5 bases short, with 11 bases between. The CDR3 is 13 amino acids. The CDR3 reads CASSRRADQPQHF. For the CDR3, the DNA is TGTGCCAGCAGCCGAAGGGCCGATCAGCCCCAGCATTTT.

The chain uses TRBV19 and TRBJ2-5, with 8 bases fitting TRBD1. The CDR3 contains 14 residues. Trimming cost V 3 bases and J 5 bases; bases outside gene matches: 5. The germline gives CDR1 LNHDA, CDR2 SQIVND (reference sequence). The CDR3 loop is CASSMTGARETQYF. The CDR3 DNA reads as TGTGCCAGTAGTATGACAGGGGCCAGGGAGACCCAGTACTTC.

The genes are TRBV29-1 and TRBJ1-1, with 7 bases aligning to TRBD1. J lost 1 base, V lost 4 bases, and 18 bases had no gene match. Germline V gene data show CDR1 as SQVTM and CDR2 as ANQGSEA. The length of the CDR3 is 18 residues. The chain's CDR3 is CSVGGGGIPGQKNTEAFF. Here the CDR3 DNA reads TGCAGCGTTGGGGGGGGAGGAATACCGGGACAGAAGAACACTGAAGCTTTCTTT.